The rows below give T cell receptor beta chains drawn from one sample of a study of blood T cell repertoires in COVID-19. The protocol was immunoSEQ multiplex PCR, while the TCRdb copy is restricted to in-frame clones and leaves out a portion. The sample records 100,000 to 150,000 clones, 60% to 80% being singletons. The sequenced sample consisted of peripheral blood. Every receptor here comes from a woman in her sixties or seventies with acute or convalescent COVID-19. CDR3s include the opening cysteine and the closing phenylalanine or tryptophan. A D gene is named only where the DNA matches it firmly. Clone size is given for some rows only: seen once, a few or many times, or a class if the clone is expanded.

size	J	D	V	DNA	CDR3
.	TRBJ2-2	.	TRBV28	TGTGCCAGCAGCCGCCTAGTGACCGGGGAGCTGTTTTTT	CASSRLVTGELFF
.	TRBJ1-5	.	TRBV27	TGTGCCAGCAGTTTTTTGGGGGCAAGGCAGCCCCAGCATTTT	CASSFLGARQPQHF
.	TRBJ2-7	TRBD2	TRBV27	TGTGCCAGCAGTGAACTAGCGAGATCCTACGAGCAGTACTTC	CASSELARSYEQYF
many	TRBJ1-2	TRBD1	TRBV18	TGTGCCAGCTCCCCGACAGGGGCGGAGTCTGGCTACACCTTC	CASSPTGAESGYTF
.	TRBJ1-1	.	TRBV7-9	TGTGCCAGCAGCTTAGGAGGGCCCGGGAACACTGAAGCTTTCTTT	CASSLGGPGNTEAFF
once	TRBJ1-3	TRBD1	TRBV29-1	TGCAGCGTTGCGTCACAGGGGTCTGGAAACACCATATATTTT	CSVASQGSGNTIYF
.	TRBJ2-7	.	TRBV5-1	TGCGCCAGCAGCTTGGAGCCCCTCCGAAGCGACGAGCAGTACTTC	CASSLEPLRSDEQYF
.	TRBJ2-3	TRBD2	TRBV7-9	TGTGCCAGCAGTCCCAAAGGGACTAGGGGCACAGATACGCAGTATTTT	CASSPKGTRGTDTQYF
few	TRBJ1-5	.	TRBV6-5	TGTGCCAGCAGTAGACAGGCAAATCAGCCCCAGCATTTT	CASSRQANQPQHF
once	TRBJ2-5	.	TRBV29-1	TGCAGCGTCGAAGAGACCCAGTACTTC	CSVEETQYF
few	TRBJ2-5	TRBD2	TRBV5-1	TGCGCCAGCAGCCGTAATAAAAGACTAGCCGTCGACCAAGAGACCCAGTACTTC	CASSRNKRLAVDQETQYF
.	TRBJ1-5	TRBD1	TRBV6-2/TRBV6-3	TGTGCCAGCAGTCAGGACAGGCCCCAGCCCCAGCATTTT	CASSQDRPQPQHF
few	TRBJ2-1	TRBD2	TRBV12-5	TGTGCTAGTGGCAAGACTAGCGGGGGTCTATCCTACAATGAGCAGTTCTTC	CASGKTSGGLSYNEQFF
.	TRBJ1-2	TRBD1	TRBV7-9	TGTGCCAGCAGCTTCGCCGGGACAGGGAACTATGGCTACACCTTC	CASSFAGTGNYGYTF
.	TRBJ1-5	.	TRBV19	TGTGCCAGTAGTATAGATGCACTGGGCACACAGCCCCAGCATTTT	CASSIDALGTQPQHF
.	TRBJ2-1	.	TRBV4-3	TGCGCCAGCAGCCAAGCCCCCGGGACACTTAAGTACAATGAGCAGTTCTTC	CASSQAPGTLKYNEQFF
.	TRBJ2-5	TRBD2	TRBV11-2	TGTGCCAGCAGTATCCAAGCGGGGAGGGAGACCCAGTACTTC	CASSIQAGRETQYF
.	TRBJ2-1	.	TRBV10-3	TGTGCCATCAGTGAGTTGCGGGAAAGTGAGCAGTTCTTC	CAISELRESEQFF
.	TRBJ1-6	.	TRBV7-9	TGTGCCAGCAGCTTCGGGGATGGTAATTCACCCCTCCACTTT	CASSFGDGNSPLHF
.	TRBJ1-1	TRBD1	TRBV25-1	TGTGCCAGTGGGACAGGCACCACTGAAGCTTTCTTT	CASGTGTTEAFF
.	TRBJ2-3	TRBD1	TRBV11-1	TGTGCCAGCAGCTTTCGGACAGGGGGAGAGGATACGCAGTATTTT	CASSFRTGGEDTQYF
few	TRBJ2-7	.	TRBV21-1	TGTGCCAGCAGCACTGAGCAGGGTACCCAATCCTACGAGCAGTACTTC	CASSTEQGTQSYEQYF
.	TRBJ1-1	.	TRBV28	TGTGCCAGCAGGGACAGCATGAACACTGAAGCTTTCTTT	CASRDSMNTEAFF
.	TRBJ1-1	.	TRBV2	TGTGCCAGCCTCCGGAACACTGAAGCTTTCTTT	CASLRNTEAFF
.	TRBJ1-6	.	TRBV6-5	TGTGCCAGCAGCCGGGACAACTCCTCACCCCTCCACTTT	CASSRDNSSPLHF
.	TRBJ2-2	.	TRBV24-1	TGTGCCACCAGTGATCCCGCCGGGGAGCTGTTTTTT	CATSDPAGELFF
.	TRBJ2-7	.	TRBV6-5	TGTGCCAGCAGTCCGGGTTCGGACGAGCAGTACTTC	CASSPGSDEQYF
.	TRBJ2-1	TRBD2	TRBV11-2	TGTGCCAGCAGCTTAGATGCTAGCGGGAGCTCCTACAATGAGCAGTTCTTC	CASSLDASGSSYNEQFF
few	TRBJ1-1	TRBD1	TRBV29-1	TGCAGCTCAAAGACAGGGGGAGACACTGAAGCTTTCTTT	CSSKTGGDTEAFF
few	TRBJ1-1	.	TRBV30	TGTGCCTGGGAGCGGGCTTACGGGACTGAAGCTTTCTTT	CAWERAYGTEAFF
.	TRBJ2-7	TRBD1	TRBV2	TGTGCCAGCAGTGTAACCAGGGGGCTCAACGAGCAGTACTTC	CASSVTRGLNEQYF
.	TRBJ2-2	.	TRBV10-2	TGCGCCAGCAGTGGGGGGGCGAACACCGGGGAGCTGTTTTTT	CASSGGANTGELFF
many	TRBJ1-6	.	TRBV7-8	TGTGCCAGCAGCTTAGATGGGCAGGGGCCTACTACAAATTCACCCCTCCACTTT	CASSLDGQGPTTNSPLHF
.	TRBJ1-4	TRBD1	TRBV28	TGTGCCAGCAGTTTATCCGGGACAGGGGTAGAAAAACTGTTTTTT	CASSLSGTGVEKLFF
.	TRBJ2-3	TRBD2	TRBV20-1	TGCAGTGCTAGTCGGGCTAGCGGGAGATGGAGGGACACAGATACGCAGTATTTT	CSASRASGRWRDTDTQYF
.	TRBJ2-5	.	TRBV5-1	TGCGCCAGCAGCTTGAATAGAGGAGAGACCCAGTACTTC	CASSLNRGETQYF
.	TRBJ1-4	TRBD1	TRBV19	TGTGCCAGTAGTATCGGACAGGGGGGAAAACTGTTTTTT	CASSIGQGGKLFF
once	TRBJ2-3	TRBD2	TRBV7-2	TGTGCCAGCAGCTTGGGCGGGGGGTCGGATACGCAGTATTTT	CASSLGGGSDTQYF
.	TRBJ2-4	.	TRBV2	TGTGCCAGCAGTGAAAACAGGGGAGGAAACATTCAGTACTTC	CASSENRGGNIQYF
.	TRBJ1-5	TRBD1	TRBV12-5	TGTGCTAGTGCCTCATCCCTCCTAACCCGGGACAGAATTCAGCCCCAGCATTTT	CASASSLLTRDRIQPQHF
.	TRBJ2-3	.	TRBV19	TGTGCCAGTAGCCCCGGGTGGGGGCCTTCAGATACGCAGTATTTT	CASSPGWGPSDTQYF
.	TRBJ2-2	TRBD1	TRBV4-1	TGCGCCAGCAGCCAAGATCGGGGACAGGGGCTAGCATTTAACACCGGGGAGCTGTTTTTT	CASSQDRGQGLAFNTGELFF
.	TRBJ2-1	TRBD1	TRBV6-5	TGTGCCAGCAGTTACCGGGACAGGGGTAACAATGAGCAGTTCTTC	CASSYRDRGNNEQFF
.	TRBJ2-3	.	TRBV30	TGTGCCTGGAGTATTTACGGGAGAGGGGATACGCAGTATTTT	CAWSIYGRGDTQYF
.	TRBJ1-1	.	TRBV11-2	TGTGCCAGCAGCTTAGAGGCCTTCTTCACTGAAGCTTTCTTT	CASSLEAFFTEAFF
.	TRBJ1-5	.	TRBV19	TGTGCCAGTAGTATCCTATCGGGGAATCAGCCCCAGCATTTT	CASSILSGNQPQHF
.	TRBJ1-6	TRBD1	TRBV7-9	TGTGCCAGCAGCCAACAGGGGCTCAGTTCCTATAATTCACCCCTCCACTTT	CASSQQGLSSYNSPLHF
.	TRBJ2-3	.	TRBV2	TGTGCCAGCAGTGTTTTTGCGGGATGGACAGATACGCAGTATTTT	CASSVFAGWTDTQYF
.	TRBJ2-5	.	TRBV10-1	TGCGCCAGCAGTGAAACCAGGGGTCAGACCCAGTACTTC	CASSETRGQTQYF
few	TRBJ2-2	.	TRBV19	TGTGCCAGTAGTACTGGGGCTCAATCCGGGGAGCTGTTTTTT	CASSTGAQSGELFF
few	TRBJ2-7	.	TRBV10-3	TGTGCCATCAGTGAAGCTCCCTACGAGCAGTACTTC	CAISEAPYEQYF
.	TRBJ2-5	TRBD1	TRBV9	TGTGCCAGCAGCGTAGGACAGGGAAGGAGTCAAGAGACCCAGTACTTC	CASSVGQGRSQETQYF
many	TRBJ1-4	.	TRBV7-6	TGTGCCAGCAGCCATGGCCGGGGGTGGTATGAAAAACTGTTTTTT	CASSHGRGWYEKLFF
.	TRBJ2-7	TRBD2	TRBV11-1	TGTGCCAGCAGCGTAGGACTAGCAGCCTACGAGCAGTACTTC	CASSVGLAAYEQYF
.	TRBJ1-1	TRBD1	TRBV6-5	TGTGCCAGCAGTTACGGACAGGACTGGAACACTGAAGCTTTCTTT	CASSYGQDWNTEAFF
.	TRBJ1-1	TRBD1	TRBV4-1	TGCGCCAGCAGCCAAGAAGGACAGGGAGTTTCGGGAGCTTTCTTT	CASSQEGQGVSGAFF
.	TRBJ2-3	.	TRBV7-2	TGTGCCAGCAGCTTCGCGGGGATAGATACGCAGTATTTT	CASSFAGIDTQYF
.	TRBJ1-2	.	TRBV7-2	TGTGCCAGCAGCTTAGTGAACAGCCTTAACTATGGCTACACCTTC	CASSLVNSLNYGYTF
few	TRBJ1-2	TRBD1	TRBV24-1	TGTGCCACCAGTGATTCTGGACAGGGCTCATTTTATGGCTACACCTTC	CATSDSGQGSFYGYTF
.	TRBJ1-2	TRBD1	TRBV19	TGTGCCAGTAGTATGGCCGGCAGGGGGCTGGCTATGGCTACACCGCATTTC	CASSMAGRGLAMATPHF